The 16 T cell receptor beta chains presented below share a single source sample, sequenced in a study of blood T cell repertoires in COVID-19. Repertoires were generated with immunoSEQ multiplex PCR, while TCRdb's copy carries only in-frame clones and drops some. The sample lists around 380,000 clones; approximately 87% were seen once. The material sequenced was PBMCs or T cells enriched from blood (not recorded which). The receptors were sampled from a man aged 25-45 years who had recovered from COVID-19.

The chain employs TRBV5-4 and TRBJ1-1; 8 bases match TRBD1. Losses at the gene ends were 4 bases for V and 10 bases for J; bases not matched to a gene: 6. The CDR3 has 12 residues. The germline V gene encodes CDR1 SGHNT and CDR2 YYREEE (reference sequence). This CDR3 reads CASSPDRVGAFF. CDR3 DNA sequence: TGTGCCAGCAGCCCGGACAGGGTGGGAGCTTTCTTT.

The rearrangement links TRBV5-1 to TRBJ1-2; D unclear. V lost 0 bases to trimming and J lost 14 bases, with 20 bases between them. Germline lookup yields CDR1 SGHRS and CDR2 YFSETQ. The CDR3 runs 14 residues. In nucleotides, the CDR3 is TGCGCCAGCAGCTTGGGATCCAGAGCCGAGGGAAAGACCTTC. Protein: CASSLGSRAEGKTF.

CDR3 DNA sequence: TGTGCCAGCAGCTTAGCTCCAGAAACCTCCTACGAGCAGTACTTC. Translating gives CASSLAPETSYEQYF. The chain is built from TRBV7-9 and TRBJ2-7; D is uncertain. This CDR3 contains 15 residues. Trimming took 0 bases from V and 0 from J, leaving 9 bases between them. Germline lookup yields CDR1 SEHNR and CDR2 FQNEAQ (reference sequence).

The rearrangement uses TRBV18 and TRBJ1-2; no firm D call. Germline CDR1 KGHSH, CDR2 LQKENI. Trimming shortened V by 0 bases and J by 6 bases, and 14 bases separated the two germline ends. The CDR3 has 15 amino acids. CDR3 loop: CASSPPPGSGHGYTF. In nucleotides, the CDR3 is TGTGCCAGCTCACCACCGCCGGGGTCCGGGCATGGCTACACCTTC.

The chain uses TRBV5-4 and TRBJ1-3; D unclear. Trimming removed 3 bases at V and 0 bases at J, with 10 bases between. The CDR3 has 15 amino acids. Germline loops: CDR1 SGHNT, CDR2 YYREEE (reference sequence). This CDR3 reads CASSSGPYSGNTIYF. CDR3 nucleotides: TGTGCCAGCAGCTCTGGCCCTTACTCTGGAAACACCATATATTTT.

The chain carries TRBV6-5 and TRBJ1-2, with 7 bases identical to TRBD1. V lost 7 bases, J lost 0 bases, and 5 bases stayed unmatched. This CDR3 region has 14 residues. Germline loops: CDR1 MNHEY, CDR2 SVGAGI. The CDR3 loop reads CASTPGGTNYGYTF. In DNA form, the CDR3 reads TGTGCCAGCACCCCAGGGGGGACTAACTATGGCTACACCTTC.

The DNA for the CDR3 is TGTGCCAGCAGCTCGGTCGGGACAGGGAGCTATGGCTACACCTTC. Protein: CASSSVGTGSYGYTF. This sequence joins TRBV7-2 and TRBJ1-2; 9 bases are a match to TRBD1. There are 15 residues in the CDR3. In germline, CDR1 is SGHTA, CDR2 FQGNSA. V shed 4 bases, J shed 4 bases, and the junction held 7 bases outside the gene matches.

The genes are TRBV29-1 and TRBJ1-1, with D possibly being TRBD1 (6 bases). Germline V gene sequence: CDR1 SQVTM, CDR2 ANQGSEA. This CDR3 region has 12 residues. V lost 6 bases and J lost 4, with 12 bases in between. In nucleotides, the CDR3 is TGCAGCGTAGGGGACATCCCCACTGAAGCTTTCTTT. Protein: CSVGDIPTEAFF.

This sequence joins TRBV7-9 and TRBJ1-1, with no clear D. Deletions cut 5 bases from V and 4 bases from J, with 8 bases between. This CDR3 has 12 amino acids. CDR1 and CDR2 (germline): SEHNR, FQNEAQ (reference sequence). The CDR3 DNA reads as TGTGCCAGCAGCGGGCTGCCCACTGAAGCTTTCTTT. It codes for CASSGLPTEAFF.

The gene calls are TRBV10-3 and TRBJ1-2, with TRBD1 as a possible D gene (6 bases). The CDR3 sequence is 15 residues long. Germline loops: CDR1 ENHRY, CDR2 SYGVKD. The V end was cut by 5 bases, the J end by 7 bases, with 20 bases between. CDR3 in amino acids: CAISPSPGQGPGYTF. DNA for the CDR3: TGTGCCATCAGTCCGTCCCCGGGACAAGGGCCTGGCTACACCTTC.

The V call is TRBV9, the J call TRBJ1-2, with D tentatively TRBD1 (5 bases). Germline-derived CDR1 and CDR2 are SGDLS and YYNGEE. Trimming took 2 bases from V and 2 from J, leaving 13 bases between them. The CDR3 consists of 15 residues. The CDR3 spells CASSVTQTANYGYTF. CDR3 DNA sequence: TGTGCCAGCAGCGTGACCCAGACAGCAAACTATGGCTACACCTTC. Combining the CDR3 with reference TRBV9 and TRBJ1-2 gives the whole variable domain DSGVTQTPKHLITATGQRVTLRCSPRSGDLSVYWYQQSLDQGLQFLIQYYNGEERAKGNILERFSAQQFPDLHSELNLSSLELGDSALYFCASSVTQTANYGYTFGSGTRLTVV.

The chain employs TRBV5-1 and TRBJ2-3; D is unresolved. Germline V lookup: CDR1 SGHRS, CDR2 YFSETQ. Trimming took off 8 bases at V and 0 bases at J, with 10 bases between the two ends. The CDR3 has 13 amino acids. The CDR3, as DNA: TGCGCCAGTCAGGTTCCGAGCACAGATACGCAGTATTTT. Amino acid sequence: CASQVPSTDTQYF.

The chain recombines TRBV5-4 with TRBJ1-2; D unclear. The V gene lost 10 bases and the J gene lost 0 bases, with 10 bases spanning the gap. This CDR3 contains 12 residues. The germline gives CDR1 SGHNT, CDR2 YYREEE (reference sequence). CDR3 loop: CAGSRANYGYTF. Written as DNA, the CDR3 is TGTGCCGGATCCCGGGCTAACTATGGCTACACCTTC.

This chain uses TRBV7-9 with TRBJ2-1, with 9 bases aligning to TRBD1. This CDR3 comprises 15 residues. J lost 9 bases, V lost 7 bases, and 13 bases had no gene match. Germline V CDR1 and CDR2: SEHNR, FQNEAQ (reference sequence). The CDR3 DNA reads TGTGCCAGCACCGTAGGGGCACAGGGGGCGGCTGAGCAGTTCTTC. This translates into CASTVGAQGAAEQFF.

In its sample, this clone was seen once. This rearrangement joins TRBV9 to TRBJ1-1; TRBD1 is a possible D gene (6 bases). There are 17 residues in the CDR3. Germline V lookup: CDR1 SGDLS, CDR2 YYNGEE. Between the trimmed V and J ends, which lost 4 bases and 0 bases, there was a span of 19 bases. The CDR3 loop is CASSQEHKTGMNTEAFF. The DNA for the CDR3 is TGTGCCAGCAGCCAAGAGCACAAGACAGGCATGAACACTGAAGCTTTCTTT.

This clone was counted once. In DNA form, the CDR3 reads TGTGCCAGCTCACCGACAGGGACAGGCGACTATGGCTACACCTTC. Translation gives CASSPTGTGDYGYTF. The chain couples TRBV18 to TRBJ1-2; 8 nucleotides align to TRBD1. CDR1 KGHSH and CDR2 LQKENI come from the germline V gene. The junction had 6 bases not matched to a gene; V was cut back by 3 bases and J by 3 bases. CDR3 length equals 15 residues. Filled out from reference TRBV18 and TRBJ1-2, the complete variable domain reads NAGVMQNPRHLVRRRGQEARLRCSPMKGHSHVYWYRQLPEEGLKFMVYLQKENIIDESGMPKERFSAEFPKEGPSILRIQQVVRGDSAAYFCASSPTGTGDYGYTFGSGTRLTVV.